This T cell receptor (beta chain) was sequenced in a study of T cell responses to AZD1222 COVID-19 vaccine. This CDR3 region has 15 residues. Germline loops: CDR1 MNHEY, CDR2 SVGAGI. V was pared by 7 bases and J by 5 bases, with 8 bases of the junction left unmatched. Using immunoSEQ multiplex PCR, the repertoire was profiled, and TCRdb retains in-frame clones only, with some absent. The data hold 160,000 or so clones, with approximately 90% observed a single time. The sequence came from an adult who received the AZD1222 COVID-19 vaccine. J is TRBJ2-2 and V is TRBV6-5, with 9 bases matching TRBD1. Sequenced here: peripheral blood, sampled 28 days after the second AZD1222 dose. CDR3 sequence: CASTERTGETGELFF. The CDR3 DNA sequence: TGTGCCAGCACCGAGAGGACAGGGGAGACCGGGGAGCTGTTTTTT.